This TCR beta chain was identified during a study of cytomegalovirus exposure and HLA in healthy donors. Study overall: Previous work identified roughly 120 million unique TCR beta sequences from some 170 million T cells.

This clone was picked up one time. Its antigen is still unknown. 13 Jbeta primers and 60 Vbeta primers were used for the PCR. The table came from immunoSEQ multiplex PCR; TCRdb's copy has only in-frame clones and leaves some out. The sample has some 200,000 clones, approximately 80% seen once; the top ten hold under 0.25%. The CDR3 spans 15 residues. Germline-derived CDR1 and CDR2 are SGHTA and FQGTGA. V gave up 5 bases and J gave up 4 bases, with 16 bases separating them. Study-wide results and limits: What a later analysis reportedly showed was that an Asian-associated ancestry cluster had fewer N-insertions than the approximately 700-donor mean. A later analysis found most CMV-associated TCR beta chains apparently HLA-restricted. Per published reports, the classifier diagnosed cytomegalovirus status with high specificity and sensitivity.

Sequences were obtained from PBMCs. This clonotype was obtained from a girl aged 2 to 9 in good health and CMV-seronegative. The V call is TRBV7-3, the J call TRBJ2-3; possibly TRBD1 for D (5 bases). CDR3 loop: CASSLRPVGADTQYF. Here the CDR3 DNA reads TGTGCCAGCAGCCTCCGGCCCGTAGGGGCAGATACGCAGTATTTT. The complete variable domain, with remaining parts taken from reference TRBV7-3 and TRBJ2-3, reads GAGVSQTPSNKVTEKGKYVELRCDPISGHTALYWYRQSLGQGPEFLIYFQGTGAADDSGLPNDRFFAVRPEGSVSTLKIQRTERGDSAVYLCASSLRPVGADTQYFGPGTRLTVL.